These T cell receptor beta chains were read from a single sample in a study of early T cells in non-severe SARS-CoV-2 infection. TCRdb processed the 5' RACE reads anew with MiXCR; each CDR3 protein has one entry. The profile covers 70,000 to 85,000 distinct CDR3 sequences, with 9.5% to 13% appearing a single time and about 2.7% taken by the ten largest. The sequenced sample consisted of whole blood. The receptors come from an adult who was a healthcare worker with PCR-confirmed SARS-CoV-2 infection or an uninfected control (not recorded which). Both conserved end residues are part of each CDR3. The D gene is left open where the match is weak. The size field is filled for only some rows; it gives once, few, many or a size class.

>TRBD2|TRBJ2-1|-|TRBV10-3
TGTGCCATCAGTGAGCAGCCGGGAGGGGACGAGCAGTTCTTC
CAISEQPGGDEQFF
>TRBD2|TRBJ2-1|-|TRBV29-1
TGCAGCGTGCTTACTAGCGGGGCTTACAATGAGCAGTTCTTC
CSVLTSGAYNEQFF
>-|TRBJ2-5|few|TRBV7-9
TGTGCCAGCAGCTTAGCAGGGGCGTTAGAGACCCAGTACTTC
CASSLAGALETQYF
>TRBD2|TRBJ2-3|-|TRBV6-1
TGTGCCAGCAGCCCCATGGTGAGCGGGGGAGGCACAGATACGCAGTATTTT
CASSPMVSGGGTDTQYF
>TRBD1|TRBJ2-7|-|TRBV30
TGTGCCTGGAGGGGGCCGGGACAGGGGAACGAGCAGTACTTC
CAWRGPGQGNEQYF
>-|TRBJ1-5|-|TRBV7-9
TGTGCCAGCAGCTCCGCCGGGACTTTTAATCAGCCCCAGCATTTT
CASSSAGTFNQPQHF
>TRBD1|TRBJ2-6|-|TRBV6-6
TGTGCCAGCAGTCCGGTAGGGGGCAGGGGAAGTGGGGCCAACGTCCTGACTTTC
CASSPVGGRGSGANVLTF
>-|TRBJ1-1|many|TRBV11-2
TGTGCCAGCAGCCTCTGGCAGGGCGACACTGAAGCTTTCTTT
CASSLWQGDTEAFF
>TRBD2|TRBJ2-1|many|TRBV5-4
TGTGCCAGCAGCTTCCCTAGCGGGATCCCCCACAATGAGCAGTTCTTC
CASSFPSGIPHNEQFF
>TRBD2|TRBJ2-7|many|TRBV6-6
TGTGCCAGCAGTTACACTAGCGGGATCTACGAGCAGTACTTC
CASSYTSGIYEQYF
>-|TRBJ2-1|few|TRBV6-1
TGTGCCAGCAGGGGTACGATTGAGCAGTTCTTC
CASRGTIEQFF
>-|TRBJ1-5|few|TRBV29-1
TGCAGCGGCGGCAGGGCTGGTCAGCCCCAGCATTTT
CSGGRAGQPQHF
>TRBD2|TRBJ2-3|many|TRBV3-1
TGTGCCAGCAGCTCTAGCGGTGGCGGGGGGGCGCCAGATACGCAGTATTTT
CASSSSGGGGAPDTQYF
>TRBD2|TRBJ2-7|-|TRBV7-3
TGTGCCAGCAGCCCCGCGGGGGGGACTAGAACGAAGGAGCAGTACTTC
CASSPAGGTRTKEQYF
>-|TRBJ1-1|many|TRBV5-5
TGTACCAGCAGCTTGTTACAGGGCACTGAAGCTTTCTTT
CTSSLLQGTEAFF
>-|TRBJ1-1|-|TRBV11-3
TGTGCCAGCAGCTTAAGCCAGGATTGGGCTAAAGCTTTCTTT
CASSLSQDWAKAFF
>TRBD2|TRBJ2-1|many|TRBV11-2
TGTGCCAGCAGCTTAGGGACTAGCGGGGGCAGGGATGAGCAGTTCTTC
CASSLGTSGGRDEQFF
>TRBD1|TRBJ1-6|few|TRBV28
TGTGCCAGCAGTCCAGGGACAGCTAATTCACCCCTCCACTTT
CASSPGTANSPLHF
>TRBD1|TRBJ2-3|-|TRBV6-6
TGTGCCAGCAGTTACCCAATTCTGACAGGGCCTTTGGGCACAGATACGCAGTATTTT
CASSYPILTGPLGTDTQYF
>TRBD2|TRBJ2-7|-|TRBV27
TGTGCCAGCAGTTTAAAGGGGGGACTAGCAAGTTCCTACGAGCAGTACTTC
CASSLKGGLASSYEQYF
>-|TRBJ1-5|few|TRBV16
TGTGCCAGCAGCCAATCACCCGCTTATCAGCCCCAGCATTTT
CASSQSPAYQPQHF
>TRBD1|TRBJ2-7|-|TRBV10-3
TGTGCCATCAGAAAAGGACAGGACCACGAGCAGTACTTC
CAIRKGQDHEQYF
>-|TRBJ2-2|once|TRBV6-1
TGTGCCACCGGGGACCTCGGGGAGCTGTTTTTT
CATGDLGELFF
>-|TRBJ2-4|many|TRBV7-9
TGTGCCAGCAGCTTGCCTACCCAGGGAGGCACCAAAAACATTCAGTACTTC
CASSLPTQGGTKNIQYF
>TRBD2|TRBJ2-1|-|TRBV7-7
TGTGCTAGCAGCCGGGGACTAGCGGGAGTCAGTGAGCAGTTCTTC
CASSRGLAGVSEQFF
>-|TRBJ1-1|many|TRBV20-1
TGCAGTGCTAGAGACGGGGGATCCCCTGAAGCTTTCTTT
CSARDGGSPEAFF